This TCR beta chain stems from a study of PD-L1 blockade in urothelial cancer. CDR1 is SGHTA and CDR2 is FQGNSA in the germline V gene. The CDR3 runs to 15 residues. V was pared by 0 bases and J by 8 bases, with 14 bases between. The table came from immunoSEQ multiplex PCR; TCRdb's copy has only in-frame clones and leaves some out. The data hold about 19,000 clones, with almost 90% observed a single time. Source: PBMCs, taken around atezolizumab (anti-PD-L1) treatment. This chain links TRBV7-2 with TRBJ2-1, with D perhaps matching TRBD2 (6 bases). The source is a man in his forties or fifties with urothelial cancer. CDR3 nucleotides: TGTGCCAGCAGCTTAGCGGGAGGAAGGGAATATGAGCAGTTCTTC. Its protein is CASSLAGGREYEQFF.